These 10 T cell receptor beta chains were sequenced from one sample in a study of tumour-infiltrating T cells in Burkitt lymphoma. The protocol was immunoSEQ multiplex PCR, while the TCRdb copy is restricted to in-frame clones and leaves out a portion. Here the sample spans around 1,200 clones, 12% being singletons. The sequencing sample was made of tumor tissue. The receptors originated from a human donor with Burkitt lymphoma.

The chain recombines TRBV7-9 with TRBJ1-6; D remains ambiguous. Germline V gene sequence: CDR1 SEHNR, CDR2 FQNEAQ (reference sequence). The CDR3 covers 12 residues. V shed 1 base and J shed 10 bases, with 5 bases lying between them. The CDR3 bases are TGTGCCAGCAGCTTAGACTCCTCACCCCTCCACTTT. It specifies CASSLDSSPLHF.

This chain connects TRBV7-9 to TRBJ2-5; 8 bases map to TRBD2. The J call could be wrong; TRBJ2-7 is a better fit for the DNA end. This CDR3 is built from 15 residues. Germline V gives CDR1 SEHNR, CDR2 FQNEAQ (reference sequence). In DNA form, the CDR3 reads TGTGCCAGCAGCTTAGTGGTTAGCGGGACTTACGAGCAGTACTTC. Translated: CASSLVVSGTYEQYF.

The genes are TRBV2 and TRBJ1-1, with D perhaps matching TRBD1 (6 bases). Germline CDR1 SNHLY, CDR2 FYNNEI. V was trimmed by 9 bases and J by 0 bases, leaving 17 bases between them. The CDR3 is 15 residues long. The CDR3 nucleotides read TGTGCCAGTCGAGAAGCGACAGGCTTGAACACTGAAGCTTTCTTT. It translates to CASREATGLNTEAFF. Filled out from reference TRBV2 and TRBJ1-1, the complete variable domain reads EPEVTQTPSHQVTQMGQEVILRCVPISNHLYFYWYRQILGQKVEFLVSFYNNEISEKSEIFDDQFSVERPDGSNFTLKIRSTKLEDSAMYFCASREATGLNTEAFFGQGTRLTVV.

This clone has more than one count but fewer than ten. J is TRBJ2-3 and V is TRBV5-1; 9 bases fit TRBD1. Germline lookup yields CDR1 SGHRS and CDR2 YFSETQ. Trimming removed 0 bases from V and 4 bases from J; junction bases left unmatched: 3. The CDR3 extends over 15 amino acids. Here the CDR3 reads CASSLEQGAADTQYF. As DNA, the CDR3 is TGCGCCAGCAGCTTGGAACAGGGGGCGGCAGATACGCAGTATTTT.

This sequence joins TRBV9 and TRBJ2-3, with 9 bases identical to TRBD2. Germline V gene data show CDR1 as SGDLS and CDR2 as YYNGEE. Losses at the gene ends were 0 bases for V and 1 base for J; bases not matched to a gene: 3. The CDR3 loop spans 16 amino acids. The CDR3 sequence: CASSVDASGGTDTQYF. CDR3 nucleotides: TGTGCCAGCAGCGTAGATGCTAGCGGGGGCACAGATACGCAGTATTTT.

The chain carries TRBV2 and TRBJ1-1; no reliable D call. The CDR3 has 13 residues. Germline lookup yields CDR1 SNHLY and CDR2 FYNNEI. V lost 8 bases and J lost 0, with 10 bases in between. CDR3 sequence reads: CASLFRLNTEAFF. The CDR3 DNA reads as TGTGCCAGCCTGTTTCGGCTGAACACTGAAGCTTTCTTT.

The CDR3 spells CASGLNTEVGTEAFF. Here the CDR3 DNA reads TGTGCTAGTGGTTTGAACACGGAGGTTGGTACTGAAGCTTTCTTT. The gene calls are TRBV12-5 and TRBJ1-1, with D unclear. There are 15 residues in the CDR3. Looked up from germline, CDR1 is LGHNT and CDR2 is FRNRAP. V lost 2 bases and J 5 bases, leaving 15 bases between the germline ends. Supplemented by reference TRBV12-5 and TRBJ1-1, the full variable domain reads DARVTQTPRHKVTEMGQEVTMRCQPILGHNTVFWYRQTMMQGLELLAYFRNRAPLDDSGMPKDRFSAEMPDATLATLKIQPSEPRDSAVYFCASGLNTEVGTEAFFGQGTRLTVV.

In its sample, this clone was seen a few times. The rearrangement links TRBV9 to TRBJ1-3; no clear D. Germline V gene lookup returns CDR1 SGDLS and CDR2 YYNGEE. V was shortened by 2 bases and J by 3 bases, with 6 bases between the two germline ends. This CDR3 region has 13 residues. In DNA, the CDR3 is TGTGCCAGCAGCGTGGAGGGTGGAAACACCATATATTTT. It specifies CASSVEGGNTIYF.

The V call is TRBV12-5, the J call TRBJ1-2; D might be TRBD1 (6 bases). The CDR3 has 15 amino acids. Germline-derived CDR1 and CDR2 are LGHNT and FRNRAP. Deletions cut 6 bases from V and 4 bases from J, with 18 bases between. In nucleotides, the CDR3 is TGTGCTAGTGGCCGAGAGGCAGGGGAGCTCTATGGCTACACCTTC. Amino acids: CASGREAGELYGYTF.

This clone has just a few counts. The gene calls are TRBV6-5 and TRBJ1-1, with TRBD1 identical over 11 bases. The CDR3 has 14 residues. V was clipped by 2 bases and J by 6 bases; unmatched bases: 2. Per germline, CDR1 MNHEY and CDR2 SVGAGI. The CDR3 nucleotides read TGTGCCAGCAGTTACGTGGGACAGGGGGCTGAAGCTTTCTTT. It translates to CASSYVGQGAEAFF.